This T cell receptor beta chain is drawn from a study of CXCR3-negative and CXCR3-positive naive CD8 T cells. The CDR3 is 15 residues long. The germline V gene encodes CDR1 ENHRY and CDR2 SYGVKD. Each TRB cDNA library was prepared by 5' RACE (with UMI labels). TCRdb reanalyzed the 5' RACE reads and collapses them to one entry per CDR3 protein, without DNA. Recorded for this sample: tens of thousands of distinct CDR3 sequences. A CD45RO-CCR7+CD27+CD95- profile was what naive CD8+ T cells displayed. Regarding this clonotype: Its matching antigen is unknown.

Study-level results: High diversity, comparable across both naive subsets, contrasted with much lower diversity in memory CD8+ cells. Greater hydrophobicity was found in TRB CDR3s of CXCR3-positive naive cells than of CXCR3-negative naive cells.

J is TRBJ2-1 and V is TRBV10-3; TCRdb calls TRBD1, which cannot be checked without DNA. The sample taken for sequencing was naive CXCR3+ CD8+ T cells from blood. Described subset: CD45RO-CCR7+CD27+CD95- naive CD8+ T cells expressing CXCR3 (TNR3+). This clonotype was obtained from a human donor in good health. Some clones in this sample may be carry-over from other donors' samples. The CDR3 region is CAISVGGTHYNEQFF.